The 9 T cell receptor beta chains listed next were all sequenced from one sample in a study of blood T cell repertoires in COVID-19 (dated by TCRdb to between 2020 and 2021). Library method: the immunoSEQ multiplex PCR assay. What TCRdb holds here is the immuneACCESS table cut down to in-frame rearrangements. Part of the clones is not present; checked against another copy, under half of the missing clones reflect an unresolved V gene, and the others are unexplained. Counted in this sample were 150,000 to 160,000 clones; more than 65% of them appeared once. The ten top clones hold nearly 10% of the sample. The material sequenced was peripheral blood. The receptors derive from a woman in her forties or fifties with acute or convalescent COVID-19.

The rearrangement uses TRBV3-1 (or the pseudogene TRBV3-2) and TRBJ2-7, with TRBD2 identical over 10 bases. In germline, CDR1 is LGHDT, CDR2 YNNKEL (reference sequence). Trimming cost V 2 bases and J 2 bases; bases outside gene matches: 3. The CDR3 runs to 15 residues. CDR3 region: CASSQMTSGPYEQYF. The CDR3 coding sequence is TGTGCCAGCAGCCAAATGACTAGCGGGCCCTACGAGCAGTACTTC.

This clone was seen ten or more times. The V call is TRBV23-1, the J call TRBJ2-3, with 14 positions matching TRBD2. TRBV23-1 is treated as an ORF (open reading frame) with a function not yet certain. The CDR3 spans 19 residues. V dropped 7 bases and J dropped 2; count of bases not matched to a gene: 14. The DNA for the CDR3 is TGCGCCAGCAATTCCGGGACTAGCGGGGGATGTCTCATCACAGATACGCAGTATTTT. Encoded protein: CASNSGTSGGCLITDTQYF.

The rearrangement uses TRBV7-2 and TRBJ2-1; 14 nucleotides match TRBD2. This CDR3 region has 15 residues. V shed 3 bases and J 8 bases; nucleotides not matched to a gene: 3. The germline gives CDR1 SGHTA, CDR2 FQGNSA. CDR3 loop: CASSFGLAGGYEQFF. CDR3 nucleotide sequence: TGTGCCAGCAGCTTTGGACTAGCGGGAGGCTATGAGCAGTTCTTC.

As for this clone: This sample also contains other DNA sequences that code for the same CDR3. The chain uses TRBV3-1 (or the pseudogene TRBV3-2) and TRBJ1-2, with 8 bases lining up with TRBD1. There are 15 residues in the CDR3. Germline CDR1 LGHDT, CDR2 YNNKEL (reference sequence). Trimming at V came to 0 bases and at J to 1 base, leaving 1 base not matched to a gene. This chain's CDR3 is CASSQDTGGNYGYTF. Written as DNA, the CDR3 is TGTGCCAGCAGCCAAGACACAGGGGGTAACTATGGCTACACCTTC.

The rearrangement joins TRBV18 to TRBJ2-7, with a weak D call TRBD2 (5 bases). Trimming took 3 bases from V and 6 from J, leaving 18 bases between them. Germline-derived CDR1 and CDR2 are KGHSH and LQKENI. CDR3 length: 15 amino acids. The CDR3: CASSPGGLESGEQYF. CDR3 DNA sequence: TGTGCCAGCTCACCCGGAGGCTTGGAGTCCGGCGAGCAGTACTTC.

The chain joins TRBV7-2 to TRBJ2-3, with TRBD2 matching 11 bases. Germline loops: CDR1 SGHTA, CDR2 FQGNSA. CDR3 length: 17 amino acids. J lost 6 bases, V lost 1 base, and 9 bases had no gene match. CDR3 in amino acids: CASSLGSSGGPSDTQYF. CDR3 nucleotides: TGTGCCAGCAGCTTAGGATCTAGCGGGGGGCCGAGCGATACGCAGTATTTT. The variable domain in full, completed from reference TRBV7-2 and TRBJ2-3, reads GAGVSQSPSNKVTEKGKDVELRCDPISGHTALYWYRQSLGQGLEFLIYFQGNSAPDKSGLPSDRFSAERTGGSVSTLTIQRTQQEDSAVYLCASSLGSSGGPSDTQYFGPGTRLTVL.

This clone has just one count. The chain has TRBV7-3 and TRBJ2-7, with 9 bases identical to TRBD1. Germline V gene lookup returns CDR1 SGHTA and CDR2 FQGTGA. V dropped 4 bases and J dropped 6; count of bases not matched to a gene: 7. CDR3 length: 14 amino acids. DNA of the CDR3: TGTGCCAGCAGCTCCGGGACAGGGAAAGGCGAGCAGTACTTC. Its protein product is CASSSGTGKGEQYF.

CDR3 loop: CASSLTGTSGHNEQFF. The CDR3 DNA is TGTGCCAGCAGCCTTACCGGGACTAGCGGCCACAATGAGCAGTTCTTC. The chain couples TRBV7-3 to TRBJ2-1; the match to TRBD2 covers 11 bases. The V gene end was trimmed by 5 bases and the J gene end by 5 bases; junction bases not matched to a gene: 8. The CDR3 totals 16 residues. In germline, CDR1 is SGHTA, CDR2 FQGTGA.

This chain connects TRBV12-5 to TRBJ2-1, with TRBD2 matching over 7 bases. The V gene end was trimmed by 1 base and the J gene end by 6 bases; junction bases not matched to a gene: 3. Germline V lookup: CDR1 LGHNT, CDR2 FRNRAP. The CDR3 totals 14 residues. CDR3: CASGLDLAANEQFF. CDR3 in DNA: TGTGCTAGTGGTTTGGACCTAGCGGCCAATGAGCAGTTCTTC. The whole variable domain, remainder taken from reference TRBV12-5 and TRBJ2-1, is DARVTQTPRHKVTEMGQEVTMRCQPILGHNTVFWYRQTMMQGLELLAYFRNRAPLDDSGMPKDRFSAEMPDATLATLKIQPSEPRDSAVYFCASGLDLAANEQFFGPGTRLTVL.